The 10 T cell receptor beta chains below come from one sample, sequenced in a study of T cell changes during pregnancy in multiple sclerosis (dated by TCRdb to between 2018 and 2021). Library preparation was by the immunoSEQ multiplex PCR assay. TCRdb re-hosts the immuneACCESS table, in-frame sequences only. Its copies lack some clones; in the studies checked, an unresolved V gene accounts for under half of them, and the cause for the rest is not known. The sample includes about 59,000 clones, with approximately 94% observed a single time. The ten largest clonotypes hold around 2.5% of the sample. The source material was CD8+ T cells from peripheral blood mononuclear cells, sampled after pregnancy. These TCRs come from a female donor with multiple sclerosis, enrolled in a pregnancy study.

The chain employs TRBV7-9 and TRBJ1-1; the D gene is possibly TRBD1 (5 bases). CDR1 and CDR2 (germline): SEHNR, FQNEAQ (reference sequence). The CDR3 length is 15 residues. V was trimmed by 5 bases and J by 6 bases, leaving 19 bases between them. The CDR3 loop reads CASSLGRGGLAEAFF. CDR3 bases: TGTGCCAGCAGCCTCGGTAGGGGCGGATTGGCTGAAGCTTTCTTT.

The chain recombines TRBV2 with TRBJ2-1; TRBD2 aligns across 10 bases. In germline, CDR1 is SNHLY, CDR2 FYNNEI. The J segment lost 2 bases and the V segment lost 2 bases, leaving 0 bases of the junction unmatched. The CDR3 runs 15 residues. The CDR3 nucleotides read TGTGCCAGCAGTGAACTAGCGGGAGCCTACAATGAGCAGTTCTTC. It yields the protein CASSELAGAYNEQFF. The variable domain in full, with the rest retrieved from reference TRBV2 and TRBJ2-1, is EPEVTQTPSHQVTQMGQEVILRCVPISNHLYFYWYRQILGQKVEFLVSFYNNEISEKSEIFDDQFSVERPDGSNFTLKIRSTKLEDSAMYFCASSELAGAYNEQFFGPGTRLTVL.

V is TRBV9 and J is TRBJ1-2; 10 nucleotides line up with TRBD1. There are 15 residues in the CDR3. From germline, CDR1 is SGDLS and CDR2 YYNGEE. Trimming took 3 bases from V and 4 from J; bases not matched to a gene: 6. The CDR3 sequence: CASSAPGQGTYGYTF. The CDR3 DNA follows: TGTGCCAGCAGCGCTCCGGGACAGGGGACCTATGGCTACACCTTC.

The CDR3 region is CASSPNHPHDEQFF. CDR3 coding DNA: TGTGCCAGCAGTCCTAACCACCCCCACGATGAGCAGTTCTTC. The chain recombines TRBV28 with TRBJ2-1, with no clear D. V was trimmed by 5 bases and J by 8 bases, leaving 16 bases between them. From germline, CDR1 is MDHEN and CDR2 SYDVKM. The CDR3 covers 14 residues.

The chain uses TRBV13 and TRBJ1-2, with D possibly TRBD1 on 6 matching bases. V shed 5 bases and J shed 6 bases, with 16 bases lying between them. CDR3 size: 14 residues. The germline gives CDR1 PRHDT, CDR2 FYEKMQ (reference sequence). CDR3 DNA sequence: TGTGCCAGCAGCAAGGGGGGGGCTTGGAATGGCTACACCTTC. This gives the protein CASSKGGAWNGYTF.

Here the CDR3 reads CASKGRETSGNLDKNIQYF. CDR3 nucleotides: TGTGCCAGCAAAGGGAGGGAGACTAGCGGGAATCTGGACAAAAACATTCAGTACTTC. The V call is TRBV2, the J call TRBJ2-4; 11 bases are a match to TRBD2. CDR3 length: 19 residues. CDR1 is SNHLY and CDR2 is FYNNEI in the germline V gene. V lost 7 bases to trimming and J lost 3 bases; unmatched junction nucleotides: 17.

This chain links TRBV7-9 with TRBJ2-3, with TRBD2 as a possible D gene (5 bases). The germline V and J ends were trimmed by 5 bases and 10 bases, with 10 bases remaining between them. Germline-derived CDR1 and CDR2 are SEHNR and FQNEAQ (reference sequence). The CDR3 spans 11 residues. The CDR3 bases are TGTGCCAGCAGCCTCCTGGACTCGCAGTATTTT. It specifies CASSLLDSQYF.

The chain is built from TRBV28 and TRBJ1-5; D is unresolved. Trimming left V 5 bases short and J 3 bases short, with 17 bases between. Germline V gene sequence: CDR1 MDHEN, CDR2 SYDVKM. The CDR3 has 16 amino acids. In DNA, the CDR3 is TGTGCCAGCAGTCCCCTGGACGGAGGACTCAATCAGCCCCAGCATTTT. Protein product: CASSPLDGGLNQPQHF.

The chain combines TRBV5-4 with TRBJ1-1; D ambiguous. The CDR3 runs to 13 residues. Germline CDR1 SGHNT, CDR2 YYREEE (reference sequence). V was shortened by 2 bases and J by 6 bases, with 11 bases between the two germline ends. CDR3 nucleotides: TGTGCCAGCAGCTTTTCGAGGGTCCCTGAAGCTTTCTTT. The encoded protein is CASSFSRVPEAFF.

The V and J genes are TRBV14 and TRBJ2-1; 9 nucleotides align to TRBD2. Germline CDR1 SGHDN, CDR2 FVKESK. The CDR3 sequence is 16 residues long. J lost 5 bases, V lost 6 bases, and 11 bases had no gene match. This chain's CDR3 is CASSRFGLAPNNEQFF. Written as DNA, the CDR3 is TGTGCCAGCAGTCGGTTTGGACTAGCGCCAAACAATGAGCAGTTCTTC.